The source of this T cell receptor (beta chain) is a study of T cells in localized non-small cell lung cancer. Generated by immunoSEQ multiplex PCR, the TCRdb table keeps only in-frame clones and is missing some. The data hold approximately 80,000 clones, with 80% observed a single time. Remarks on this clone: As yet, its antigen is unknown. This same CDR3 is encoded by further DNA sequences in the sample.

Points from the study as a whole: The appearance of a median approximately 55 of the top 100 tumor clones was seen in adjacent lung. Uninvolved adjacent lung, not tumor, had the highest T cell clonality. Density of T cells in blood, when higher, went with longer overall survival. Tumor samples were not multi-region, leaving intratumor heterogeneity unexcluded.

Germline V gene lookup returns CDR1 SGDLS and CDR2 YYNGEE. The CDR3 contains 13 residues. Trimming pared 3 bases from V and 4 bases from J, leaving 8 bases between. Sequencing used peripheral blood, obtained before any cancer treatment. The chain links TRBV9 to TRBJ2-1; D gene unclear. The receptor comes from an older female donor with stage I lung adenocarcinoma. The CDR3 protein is CASSGGTYNEQFF. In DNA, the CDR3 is TGTGCCAGCAGCGGGGGTACATACAATGAGCAGTTCTTC.